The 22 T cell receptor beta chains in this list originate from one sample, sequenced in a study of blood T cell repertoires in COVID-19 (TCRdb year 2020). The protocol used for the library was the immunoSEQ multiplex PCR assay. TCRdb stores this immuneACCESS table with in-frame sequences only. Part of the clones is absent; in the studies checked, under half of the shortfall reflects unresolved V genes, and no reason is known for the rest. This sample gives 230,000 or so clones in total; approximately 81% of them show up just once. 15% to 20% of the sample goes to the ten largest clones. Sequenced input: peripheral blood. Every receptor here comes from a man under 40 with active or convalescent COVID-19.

The CDR3 DNA is TGTGCCAGCAGCTTCCGAGAGAACACTGAAGCTTTCTTT. Its translation: CASSFRENTEAFF. This chain joins TRBV5-6 and TRBJ1-1; no firm D call. Germline CDR1 is SGHDT and CDR2 is YYEEEE. This CDR3 region has 13 residues. Trimming stripped 2 bases from V and 1 base from J, with 6 bases between.

CDR3 residues: CASQSPGIDYGYTF. In DNA form, the CDR3 reads TGTGCCAGCCAGTCGCCCGGGATTGACTATGGCTACACCTTC. V and J are TRBV28 and TRBJ1-2; D gene unclear. Germline-derived CDR1 and CDR2 are MDHEN and SYDVKM. This CDR3 has 14 amino acids. The V end lost 8 bases, the J end lost 3 bases, and 16 bases lay between the germline ends.

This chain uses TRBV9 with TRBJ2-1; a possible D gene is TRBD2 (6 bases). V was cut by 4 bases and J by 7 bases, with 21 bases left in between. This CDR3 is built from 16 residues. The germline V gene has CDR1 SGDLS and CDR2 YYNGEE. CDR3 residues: CASSPPSGLAGNEQFF. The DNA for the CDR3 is TGTGCCAGCAGCCCCCCCAGTGGTCTGGCGGGGAATGAGCAGTTCTTC.

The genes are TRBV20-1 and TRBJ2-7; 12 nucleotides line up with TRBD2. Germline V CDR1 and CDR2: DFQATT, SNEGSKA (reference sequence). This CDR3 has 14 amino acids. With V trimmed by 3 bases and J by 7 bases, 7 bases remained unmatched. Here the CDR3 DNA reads TGCAGTGCTAGTAGGACTAGCGGGATCCTAGAGCAGTACTTC. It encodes CSASRTSGILEQYF.

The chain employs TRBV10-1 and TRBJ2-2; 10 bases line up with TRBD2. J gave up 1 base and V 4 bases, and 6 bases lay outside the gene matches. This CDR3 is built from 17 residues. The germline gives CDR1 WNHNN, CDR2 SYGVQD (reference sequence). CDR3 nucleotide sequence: TGCGCCAGCAGTGCTCCTAGCGGGGGCCTGAACACCGGGGAGCTGTTTTTT. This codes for CASSAPSGGLNTGELFF.

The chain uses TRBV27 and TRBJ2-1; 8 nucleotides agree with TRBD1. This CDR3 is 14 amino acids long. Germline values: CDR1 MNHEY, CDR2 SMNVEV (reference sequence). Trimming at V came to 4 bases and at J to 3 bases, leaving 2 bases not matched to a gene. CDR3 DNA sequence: TGTGCCAGCAGTTGGACAGGGAGCTACAATGAGCAGTTCTTC. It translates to CASSWTGSYNEQFF.

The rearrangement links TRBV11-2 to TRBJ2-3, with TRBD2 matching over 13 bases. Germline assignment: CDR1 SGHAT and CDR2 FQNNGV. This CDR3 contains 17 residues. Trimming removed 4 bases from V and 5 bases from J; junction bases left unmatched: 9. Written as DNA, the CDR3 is TGTGCCAGCAGCTCCCCGGGACTAGCGGGATCAGGAGATACGCAGTATTTT. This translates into CASSSPGLAGSGDTQYF. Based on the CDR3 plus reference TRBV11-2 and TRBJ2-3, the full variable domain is EAGVAQSPRYKIIEKRQSVAFWCNPISGHATLYWYQQILGQGPKLLIQFQNNGVVDDSQLPKDRFSAERLKGVDSTLKIQPAKLEDSAVYLCASSSPGLAGSGDTQYFGPGTRLTVL.

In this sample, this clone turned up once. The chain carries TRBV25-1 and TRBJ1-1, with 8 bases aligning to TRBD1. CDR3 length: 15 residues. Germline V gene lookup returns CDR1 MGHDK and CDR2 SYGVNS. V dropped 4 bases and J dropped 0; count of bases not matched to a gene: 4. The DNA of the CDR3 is TGTGCCAGCAGTGTAACAGGGGGTATGAACACTGAAGCTTTCTTT. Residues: CASSVTGGMNTEAFF.

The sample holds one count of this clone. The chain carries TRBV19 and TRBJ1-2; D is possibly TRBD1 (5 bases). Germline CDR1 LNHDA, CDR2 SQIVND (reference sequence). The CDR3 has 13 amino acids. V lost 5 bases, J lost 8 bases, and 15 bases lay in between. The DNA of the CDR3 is TGTGCCAGTAGTCCGATCCAGGGTATCGGCTACACCTTC. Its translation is CASSPIQGIGYTF.

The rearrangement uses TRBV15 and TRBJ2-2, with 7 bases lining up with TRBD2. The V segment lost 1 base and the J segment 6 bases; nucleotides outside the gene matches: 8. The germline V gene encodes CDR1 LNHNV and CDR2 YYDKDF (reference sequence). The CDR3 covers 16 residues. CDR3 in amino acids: CATSRGDLAAPGELFF. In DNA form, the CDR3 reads TGTGCCACCAGCAGAGGCGACCTAGCGGCGCCCGGGGAGCTGTTTTTT.

CDR3: CASSPLGGTTDTQYF. CDR3 in DNA: TGTGCCAGCAGCCCGCTCGGGGGAACCACAGATACGCAGTATTTT. The rearrangement links TRBV7-8 to TRBJ2-3, with a weak D call TRBD2 (6 bases). This CDR3 comprises 15 residues. Trimming took off 5 bases at V and 2 bases at J, with 14 bases between the two ends. Germline CDR1 SGHVS, CDR2 FQNEAQ.

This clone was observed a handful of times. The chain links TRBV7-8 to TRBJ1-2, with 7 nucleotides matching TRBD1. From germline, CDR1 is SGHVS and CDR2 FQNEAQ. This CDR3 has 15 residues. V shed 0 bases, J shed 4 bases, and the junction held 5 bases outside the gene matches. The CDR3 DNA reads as TGTGCCAGCAGCTTAGCTGGGACAGCATCCTATGGCTACACCTTC. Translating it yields CASSLAGTASYGYTF.

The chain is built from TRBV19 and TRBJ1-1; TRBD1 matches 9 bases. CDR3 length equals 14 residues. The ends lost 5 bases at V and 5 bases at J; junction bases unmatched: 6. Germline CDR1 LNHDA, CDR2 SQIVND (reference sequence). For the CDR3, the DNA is TGTGCCAGTAGTGGTGGACAGGGGAATACTGAAGCTTTCTTT. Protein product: CASSGGQGNTEAFF. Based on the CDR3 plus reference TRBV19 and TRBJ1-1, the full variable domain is DGGITQSPKYLFRKEGQNVTLSCEQNLNHDAMYWYRQDPGQGLRLIYYSQIVNDFQKGDIAEGYSVSREKKESFPLTVTSAQKNPTAFYLCASSGGQGNTEAFFGQGTRLTVV.

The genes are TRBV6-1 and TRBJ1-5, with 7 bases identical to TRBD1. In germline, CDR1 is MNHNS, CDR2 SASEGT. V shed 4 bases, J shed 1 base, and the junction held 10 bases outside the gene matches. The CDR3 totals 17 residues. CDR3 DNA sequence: TGTGCCAGCAGTGGGAGACAGGGCCCCCTAAGCAATCAGCCCCAGCATTTT. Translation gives CASSGRQGPLSNQPQHF.

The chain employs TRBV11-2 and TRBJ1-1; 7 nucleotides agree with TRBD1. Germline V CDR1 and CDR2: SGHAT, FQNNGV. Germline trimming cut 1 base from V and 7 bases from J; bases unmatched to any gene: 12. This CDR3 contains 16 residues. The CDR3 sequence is CASSLAVDRNRHEAFF. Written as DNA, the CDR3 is TGTGCCAGCAGCTTAGCCGTGGACAGGAATCGTCATGAAGCTTTCTTT.

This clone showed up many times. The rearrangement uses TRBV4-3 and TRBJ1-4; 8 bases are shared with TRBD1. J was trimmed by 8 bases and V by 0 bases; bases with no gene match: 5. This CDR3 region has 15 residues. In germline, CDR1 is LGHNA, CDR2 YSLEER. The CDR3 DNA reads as TGCGCCAGCAGCCAAGATCGGCAGGGGGCCGAAAAACTGTTTTTT. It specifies CASSQDRQGAEKLFF.

CDR3 DNA sequence: TGTGCCAGCAGTTCTCCCGGGCAGGGCCGATACGAGCAGTACTTC. This encodes CASSSPGQGRYEQYF. The V and J genes are TRBV6-2 or TRBV6-3 and TRBJ2-7; D possibly corresponds to TRBD1 (5 bases). Germline CDR1 MNHEY, CDR2 SVGEGT. CDR3 length: 15 amino acids. Trimming took off 4 bases at V and 4 bases at J, with 17 bases between the two ends.

CDR3 in amino acids: CASSTTRGTVNTEAFF. DNA for the CDR3: TGCGCCAGCAGCACAACCAGGGGGACAGTGAACACTGAAGCTTTCTTT. The rearrangement links TRBV5-1 to TRBJ1-1; TRBD1 aligns across 7 bases. The trim removed 4 bases at V and 0 bases at J, leaving 9 bases unmatched. The CDR3 is 16 residues long. Germline lookup yields CDR1 SGHRS and CDR2 YFSETQ.

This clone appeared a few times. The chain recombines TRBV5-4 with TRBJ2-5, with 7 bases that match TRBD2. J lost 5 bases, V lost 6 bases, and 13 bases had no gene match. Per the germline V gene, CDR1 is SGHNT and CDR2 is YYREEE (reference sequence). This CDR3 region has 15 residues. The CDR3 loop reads CASTPPLGRGETQYF. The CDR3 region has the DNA TGTGCCAGCACCCCCCCGCTAGGGAGGGGTGAGACCCAGTACTTC. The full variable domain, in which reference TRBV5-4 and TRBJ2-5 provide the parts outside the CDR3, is ETGVTQSPTHLIKTRGQQVTLRCSSQSGHNTVSWYQQALGQGPQFIFQYYREEENGRGNFPPRFSGLQFPNYSSELNVNALELDDSALYLCASTPPLGRGETQYFGPGTRLLVL.

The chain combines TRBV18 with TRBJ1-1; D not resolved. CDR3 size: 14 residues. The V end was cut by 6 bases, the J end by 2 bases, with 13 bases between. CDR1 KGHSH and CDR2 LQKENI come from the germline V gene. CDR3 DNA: TGTGCCAGCTCCCTTTCGACACCTAACACTGAAGCTTTCTTT. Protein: CASSLSTPNTEAFF.

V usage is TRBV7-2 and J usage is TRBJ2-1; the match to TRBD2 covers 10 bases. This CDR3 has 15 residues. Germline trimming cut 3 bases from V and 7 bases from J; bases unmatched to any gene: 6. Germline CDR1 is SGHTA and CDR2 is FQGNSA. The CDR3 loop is CASSFRTSGENEQFF. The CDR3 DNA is TGTGCCAGCAGCTTTCGTACTAGCGGGGAGAATGAGCAGTTCTTC.

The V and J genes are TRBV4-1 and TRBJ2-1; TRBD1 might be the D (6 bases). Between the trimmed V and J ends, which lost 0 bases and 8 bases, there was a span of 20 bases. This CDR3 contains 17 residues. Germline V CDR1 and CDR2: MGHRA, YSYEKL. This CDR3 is CASSQEGRRTAVDEQFF. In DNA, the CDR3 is TGCGCCAGCAGCCAAGAGGGGCGACGGACAGCGGTCGATGAGCAGTTCTTC.